This T cell receptor (beta chain) was documented in a study of T cells in Graves' hyperthyroidism and ophthalmopathy. Study-wide context: Blood from the periphery was taken at initial diagnosis, before any treatment.

There are 13 residues in the CDR3. V was clipped by 9 bases and J by 6 bases, with 16 bases between them. In germline, CDR1 is MNHEY, CDR2 SMNVEV (reference sequence). RNA transcripts yielded amplified TCR beta CDR3 regions. The HTBI primer set drove a first-round RT-PCR of the TCR CDR3. TCRdb ran MiXCR on the multiplex PCR reads and lists one entry per CDR3 protein. This table holds hundreds of thousands of distinct CDR3 sequences, roughly 21% found once. Study-level points and caveats: Ophthalmopathy was model-predicted a median roughly 6.5 months pre-onset.

The cohort's ophthalmopathy patients, a group with duration under 3 months, had a Clinical Activity Score of at least 3 and a NOSPECS grade of at least 4. Diagnosis relied on clinical symptoms, serum thyroxine and TRAb, thyroid ultrasound and orbital computed tomography. This clonotype showed up many times. The antigen remains unidentified. This TCR derives from a man aged 35 to 55 with Graves' ophthalmopathy. The chain is built from TRBV27 and TRBJ2-3, with a tentative D call TRBD1 (5 bases). The material sequenced was blood. The DNA for the CDR3 is TGTGCCAGTGTCATCCTTGGGGCGGATACGCAGTATTTT. It is translated as CASVILGADTQYF.